The rows below give T cell receptor beta chains drawn from one sample of a study of monozygotic twins with inflammatory bowel disease. TCRdb reprocessed the 5' RACE reads and reports one entry per CDR3 protein, with no DNA. The sample table includes 200,000 to 250,000 distinct CDR3 sequences. The sequenced sample consisted of blood. These receptors came from a human donor with ulcerative colitis or Crohn's disease, or a healthy co-twin of an affected twin (not recorded which). Both conserved end residues are part of each CDR3.

j_call v_call cdr3_aa
TRBJ2-5 TRBV5-1 CASSPLAGEETQYF
TRBJ1-2 TRBV12-3/TRBV12-4 CASSFGQGILGYTF
TRBJ2-3 TRBV12-3/TRBV12-4 CASSLAAGRSTDTQYF
TRBJ2-4 TRBV19 CASSKSGKNIQYF
TRBJ1-1 TRBV9 CASSPDGVRAFF
TRBJ2-3 TRBV5-1 CASSLGQGSGADTQYF
TRBJ2-7 TRBV5-1 CASSALMGAYEQYF
TRBJ2-2 TRBV3-1 CASSPLSGELFF
TRBJ1-4 TRBV7-9 CASSQIRGEKLFF
TRBJ2-2 TRBV11-2 CASSPRGVANTGELFF
TRBJ2-5 TRBV7-7 CASSSGPSVKPQETQYF
TRBJ2-1 TRBV12-3/TRBV12-4 CASSSRGITGGPDNEQFF
TRBJ1-1 TRBV28 CASSPTRPNTEAFF
TRBJ2-1 TRBV2 CASSQNGPNRVRQFF
TRBJ1-3 TRBV5-1 CASSQGGAGNTIYF
TRBJ1-1 TRBV6-1 CASSAQGTDITEAFF
TRBJ1-5 TRBV7-9 CASGRGTGDQPQHF
TRBJ1-6 TRBV5-6 CASSFRGLRDSPLHF
TRBJ1-6 TRBV9 CASSWFDYNSPLHF
TRBJ2-1 TRBV5-1 CASSLYDPGQGVDEQFF
TRBJ1-1 TRBV7-8 CASRPEGTEAFF
TRBJ1-2 TRBV19 CASNLPGGGAYGYTF
TRBJ1-2 TRBV12-5 CASGQTGVVGYTF
TRBJ2-7 TRBV18 CASSQGRGEQYF
TRBJ2-3 TRBV24-1 CATGKAGSTDTQYF
TRBJ2-1 TRBV11-2 CASSLIAGEQFF
TRBJ2-2 TRBV7-2 CASSLTGVGELFF
TRBJ1-2 TRBV29-1 CSADRGLLYGYTF
TRBJ2-2 TRBV9 CASSVGVGLNTGELFF
TRBJ1-1 TRBV5-1 CASSKWTGGRTEAFF
TRBJ2-6 TRBV6-5 CASSYQRSGANVLTF
TRBJ2-3 TRBV5-1 CASSPIPGQGADTQYF
TRBJ2-7 TRBV5-1 CASSFGDSLYEQYF
TRBJ2-5 TRBV12-3/TRBV12-4 CASRLPSGGERETQYF
TRBJ2-3 TRBV5-1 CASSFAGVGADTQYF
TRBJ2-5 TRBV6-1 CATITDSETQYF
TRBJ2-4 TRBV28 CASSSGQGINIQYF
TRBJ2-1 TRBV3-1 CASIRGGTDNEQFF
TRBJ2-3 TRBV12-3/TRBV12-4 CASSFLAGSQGDTQYF
TRBJ2-7 TRBV20-1 CSAQRDTRSYEQYF
TRBJ2-1 TRBV6-2/TRBV6-3 CASQVGDAGRDEQFF
TRBJ2-5 TRBV5-1 CASSGAQETQYF
TRBJ2-7 TRBV3-1 CASSQDLWGLQYF
TRBJ2-2 TRBV18 CASSPRQSTNTGELFF
TRBJ2-1 TRBV5-6 CASSPDRGINEQFF
TRBJ2-3 TRBV12-3/TRBV12-4 CASSSSSLAGGLDNMYTQYF
TRBJ2-7 TRBV25-1 CASSPKAGSAYEQYF
TRBJ1-1 TRBV5-1 CASSPFTSGDWAEAFF
TRBJ2-5 TRBV29-1 CSVVGRESPQTQYF
TRBJ1-2 TRBV7-9 CASSSAADWAGYTF